These 25 T cell receptor beta chains were all obtained from the same sample, sequenced in a study of T cell responses to AZD1222 COVID-19 vaccine. The data were produced by immunoSEQ multiplex PCR, yet TCRdb's version contains in-frame clones alone and is incomplete. This table holds 150,000 to 200,000 clones, 85% to 95% found once. The specimen comprised peripheral blood, sampled on day 0 of AZD1222 vaccination. The receptors derive from an adult in good health.

V usage is TRBV5-4 and J usage is TRBJ2-1, with D uncertain. The CDR3 runs to 13 residues. Looked up from germline, CDR1 is SGHNT and CDR2 is YYREEE (reference sequence). The V end lost 5 bases, the J end lost 8 bases, and 14 bases lay between the germline ends. CDR3 residues: CASSSGPNDEQFF. The DNA of the CDR3 is TGTGCCAGCAGTTCCGGGCCCAATGATGAGCAGTTCTTC.

The chain couples TRBV12-1 to TRBJ2-3; whether TRBD1, the table's D call, matches the DNA was not checked. TRBV12-1 represents a pseudogene. The CDR3 is made up of 17 amino acids. The CDR3 DNA reads TGTGCCAGCAGCTTCGGCCGGGACAGGGGGCTTGGAGATACGCAGTATTTT. Encoded protein: CASSFGRDRGLGDTQYF.

V and J are TRBV11-2 and TRBJ1-2; D not resolved. The CDR3 loop spans 13 amino acids. CDR1 is SGHAT and CDR2 is FQNNGV in the germline V gene. Trimming stripped 1 base from V and 4 bases from J, with 7 bases between. CDR3 nucleotide sequence: TGTGCCAGCAGCTTAGGTGGGAGCTATGGCTACACCTTC. Its translation: CASSLGGSYGYTF.

This rearrangement joins TRBV7-2 to TRBJ1-1; TRBD1 matches 7 bases. The CDR3 is 15 amino acids. V gave up 5 bases and J gave up 1 base; unmatched junction bases: 7. Germline CDR1 is SGHTA and CDR2 is FQGNSA. CDR3 protein: CASSPDRVGNTEAFF. CDR3 DNA sequence: TGTGCCAGCAGCCCTGACAGGGTTGGGAACACTGAAGCTTTCTTT.

V is TRBV11-2 and J is TRBJ2-7; D possibly matches TRBD1 or TRBD2 (6 bases each). This CDR3 has 17 residues. Germline V gene data show CDR1 as SGHAT and CDR2 as FQNNGV. Trimming stripped 1 base from V and 4 bases from J, with 20 bases between. The CDR3 sequence is CASSLVFGGASGYEQYF. The CDR3 DNA sequence: TGTGCCAGCAGCTTAGTGTTCGGGGGCGCCTCGGGATACGAGCAGTACTTC. Supplemented by reference TRBV11-2 and TRBJ2-7, the full variable domain reads EAGVAQSPRYKIIEKRQSVAFWCNPISGHATLYWYQQILGQGPKLLIQFQNNGVVDDSQLPKDRFSAERLKGVDSTLKIQPAKLEDSAVYLCASSLVFGGASGYEQYFGPGTRLTVT.

The chain's CDR3 is CASSLARLSGANVLTF. DNA of the CDR3: TGTGCCAGCAGCTTAGCTCGACTATCTGGGGCCAACGTCCTGACTTTC. V and J are TRBV7-8 and TRBJ2-6, with D possibly matching TRBD2 (5 bases). The V and J ends lost 0 bases and 1 base respectively, with 7 bases between them. Germline assignment: CDR1 SGHVS and CDR2 FQNEAQ. The CDR3 loop spans 16 amino acids.

V is TRBV28 and J is TRBJ2-1; possibly TRBD2 for D (6 bases). The V end was cut by 2 bases, the J end by 4 bases, with 15 bases between. CDR3 length equals 16 residues. Germline CDR1 MDHEN, CDR2 SYDVKM. In nucleotides, the CDR3 is TGTGCCAGCAGTTTAGGGGGGTCGGCAGCTTACAATGAGCAGTTCTTC. Residues: CASSLGGSAAYNEQFF.

In its sample, this clone was seen once. The chain uses TRBV27 and TRBJ2-7; tentative D call: TRBD2 (5 bases). Per germline, CDR1 MNHEY and CDR2 SMNVEV (reference sequence). Trimming cost V 2 bases and J 6 bases, with 14 bases left between them. The CDR3 extends over 14 amino acids. CDR3 nucleotide sequence: TGTGCCAGCAGTTTAGGTACGGGAAGCGGCGAGCAGTACTTC. Amino acids: CASSLGTGSGEQYF.

The CDR3 sequence is CASSAEFGDTGELFF. CDR3 nucleotide sequence: TGTGCCAGCAGCGCGGAATTTGGCGACACCGGGGAGCTGTTTTTT. This chain joins TRBV5-4 and TRBJ2-2; D is undetermined. CDR1 is SGHNT and CDR2 is YYREEE in the germline V gene (reference sequence). The CDR3 length is 15 residues. Between the trimmed V and J ends, which lost 4 bases and 3 bases, there was a span of 13 bases.

V and J are TRBV5-1 and TRBJ2-3; either TRBD1 or TRBD2 may fit D (5 bases each). Trimming removed 2 bases at V and 0 bases at J, with 7 bases between. The CDR3 runs 14 residues. Germline CDR1 is SGHRS and CDR2 is YFSETQ. The DNA of the CDR3 is TGCGCCAGCAGCTTCGAGGGGAGCACAGATACGCAGTATTTT. This gives the protein CASSFEGSTDTQYF.

V usage is TRBV6-5 and J usage is TRBJ2-3; possible D gene TRBD2, 6 bases. The CDR3 is 15 residues long. Trimming left V 6 bases short and J 2 bases short, with 15 bases between. CDR1 and CDR2 from the germline V gene are MNHEY and SVGAGI. CDR3 nucleotides: TGTGCCAGCAGAACAACCGGGGGATTCACAGATACGCAGTATTTT. As protein: CASRTTGGFTDTQYF.

This clone appeared a single time. The chain has TRBV28 and TRBJ2-3, with 7 bases matching TRBD1. This CDR3 has 17 amino acids. Germline V gene data show CDR1 as MDHEN and CDR2 as SYDVKM. Trimming took 2 bases from V and 2 from J; bases not matched to a gene: 10. The chain's CDR3 is CASSLPTTGAPTDTQYF. The CDR3 region has the DNA TGTGCCAGCAGTTTACCCACAACAGGGGCACCCACAGATACGCAGTATTTT.

The CDR3: CASSWTGFEAFF. CDR3 coding DNA: TGTGCCAGCAGCTGGACAGGTTTCGAAGCTTTCTTT. V gene TRBV7-9 combines with J gene TRBJ1-1, with TRBD1 identical over 7 bases. The CDR3 has 12 residues. The ends lost 4 bases at V and 8 bases at J; junction bases unmatched: 4. The germline V gene encodes CDR1 SEHNR and CDR2 FQNEAQ (reference sequence).

This chain connects TRBV28 to TRBJ1-6, with D uncertain. Between the trimmed V and J ends, which lost 3 bases and 0 bases, there was a span of 6 bases. Germline CDR1 reads MDHEN; CDR2 reads SYDVKM. The length of the CDR3 is 15 residues. The CDR3 nucleotides read TGTGCCAGCAGTTTCCGGAGCTCCTATAATTCACCCCTCCACTTT. Translating it yields CASSFRSSYNSPLHF.

The J gene is TRBJ2-1, the V gene TRBV5-1; the match to TRBD2 covers 8 bases. V gave up 4 bases and J gave up 5 bases; unmatched junction bases: 8. Germline V gives CDR1 SGHRS, CDR2 YFSETQ. The CDR3 sequence is 15 residues long. The CDR3 nucleotides are TGCGCCAGCAGCAAGTCTAGCGGGCAGCACAATGAGCAGTTCTTC. This sequence encodes CASSKSSGQHNEQFF.

V usage is TRBV5-1 and J usage is TRBJ1-2; D is perhaps TRBD1 (6 bases). Germline loops: CDR1 SGHRS, CDR2 YFSETQ. V was pared by 3 bases and J by 3 bases, with 15 bases between. The length of the CDR3 is 15 residues. The CDR3 spells CASSSRRGADYGYTF. The DNA for the CDR3 is TGCGCCAGCAGCTCCCGAAGGGGGGCTGACTATGGCTACACCTTC.

The chain employs TRBV19 and TRBJ2-1; 9 nucleotides line up with TRBD1. The CDR3 extends over 17 amino acids. Trimming took 4 bases from V and 0 from J; bases not matched to a gene: 7. CDR1 is LNHDA, CDR2 SQIVND, per germline (reference sequence). The DNA of the CDR3 is TGTGCCAGTAGTACACGGACAGGGGATGTCTCCTACAATGAGCAGTTCTTC. It is translated as CASSTRTGDVSYNEQFF.

V is TRBV5-1 and J is TRBJ1-1; D is undetermined. The CDR3 has 16 amino acids. The V gene's germline CDR1 is SGHRS and CDR2 YFSETQ. V lost 2 bases and J 3 bases, leaving 17 bases between the germline ends. The CDR3 sequence: CASSFLTGSRHTEAFF. The CDR3 DNA follows: TGCGCCAGCAGCTTTTTAACCGGAAGTCGGCACACTGAAGCTTTCTTT. Based on the CDR3 plus reference TRBV5-1 and TRBJ1-1, the full variable domain is KAGVTQTPRYLIKTRGQQVTLSCSPISGHRSVSWYQQTPGQGLQFLFEYFSETQRNKGNFPGRFSGRQFSNSRSEMNVSTLELGDSALYLCASSFLTGSRHTEAFFGQGTRLTVV.

Note on this clone: The identical CDR3 is also encoded by other nucleotide sequences in the sample. This chain joins TRBV6-5 and TRBJ2-5, with TRBD2 matching 14 bases. V trimming: 2 bases; J trimming: 5 bases; junction bases outside the gene matches: 4. Germline lookup yields CDR1 MNHEY and CDR2 SVGAGI. The CDR3 has 16 amino acids. For the CDR3, the DNA is TGTGCCAGCAGTTACCCGACTAGCGGGGGGGCCGAGACCCAGTACTTC. This sequence encodes CASSYPTSGGAETQYF.

The table lists this clone with a count of one. The chain recombines TRBV19 with TRBJ1-2; D is ambiguous. This CDR3 spans 16 amino acids. Germline loops: CDR1 LNHDA, CDR2 SQIVND (reference sequence). V lost 1 base and J lost 7, with 19 bases in between. The chain's CDR3 is CASSIVFPIEVVGYTF. The CDR3 DNA follows: TGTGCCAGTAGTATAGTGTTTCCCATCGAGGTGGTTGGCTACACCTTC. Looking up the rest from reference TRBV19 and TRBJ1-2 gives the full variable domain: DGGITQSPKYLFRKEGQNVTLSCEQNLNHDAMYWYRQDPGQGLRLIYYSQIVNDFQKGDIAEGYSVSREKKESFPLTVTSAQKNPTAFYLCASSIVFPIEVVGYTFGSGTRLTVV.

The chain is built from TRBV14 and TRBJ2-7; the D is unclear. The CDR3 consists of 14 residues. The V end lost 1 base, the J end lost 2 bases, and 9 bases lay between the germline ends. Germline values: CDR1 SGHDN, CDR2 FVKESK. The chain's CDR3 is CASSQVYRTYEQYF. In nucleotides, the CDR3 is TGTGCCAGCAGCCAAGTTTACAGAACCTACGAGCAGTACTTC.

The count of this clone is one. The rearrangement links TRBV2 to TRBJ1-2; D is unclear. This CDR3 region has 13 residues. V shed 4 bases and J shed 4 bases, with 10 bases lying between them. Germline V CDR1 and CDR2: SNHLY, FYNNEI. The CDR3 loop is CASSGALPYGYTF. DNA for the CDR3: TGTGCCAGCAGTGGGGCCCTGCCCTATGGCTACACCTTC.

J is TRBJ2-5 and V is TRBV12-5; D is perhaps TRBD1 or TRBD2 (6 bases each). There are 13 residues in the CDR3. With 5 bases removed from V and 5 bases from J, the gap between germline ends came to 12 bases. The germline CDR1 and CDR2 sequences are LGHNT and FRNRAP. This CDR3 is CASGPGALETQYF. The CDR3 DNA sequence: TGTGCTAGTGGTCCGGGGGCCTTGGAGACCCAGTACTTC.

J is TRBJ2-7 and V is TRBV6-5; no clear D. The CDR3 spans 11 residues. The V gene's germline CDR1 is MNHEY and CDR2 SVGAGI. Trimming stripped 6 bases from V and 4 bases from J, with 7 bases between. The CDR3 DNA reads TGTGCCAGCAGAGCAGTTTACGAGCAGTACTTC. Translated, it gives CASRAVYEQYF.

The chain couples TRBV5-1 to TRBJ1-2, with 8 bases identical to TRBD1. V was pared by 0 bases and J by 6 bases, with 16 bases of the junction left unmatched. The germline CDR1 and CDR2 sequences are SGHRS and YFSETQ. This CDR3 has 18 residues. CDR3 protein: CASSLGGPPTGEENGYTF. The CDR3 coding sequence is TGCGCCAGCAGCTTGGGCGGACCCCCGACAGGGGAGGAAAATGGCTACACCTTC.